Listed below are T cell receptor beta chains from one sample, sequenced in a study of read filtering for tumor transcriptome and immune sequencing. TCRdb re-derived calls from the reads in MiXCR, one entry per CDR3 protein. The sample records 85,000 to 100,000 distinct CDR3 sequences, about a fifth being singletons. Sequencing was performed on a population of CD138-negative cells sorted from bone marrow. Receptors were obtained from a donor older than 35 with multiple myeloma. The CDR3 runs from the conserved cysteine through the conserved F or W. Fields, in order: J gene, V gene, D gene, clone size, CDR3 DNA, CDR3 protein. A D gene is named only where the DNA matches it firmly. Clone size appears in some rows only: once, few, many, or a class for an expanded clone.

j_call: TRBJ2-1; v_call: TRBV10-3; d_call: .; clone_size: many; cdr3_nt: TGTGCCATCAGTGATCCTTCAAGGAGCTCCTACAATGAGCAGTTCTTC; cdr3_aa: CAISDPSRSSYNEQFF
j_call: TRBJ1-1; v_call: TRBV18; d_call: .; clone_size: many; cdr3_nt: TGTGCCAGCTCACCCGACGCGTTGAACACTGAAGCTTTCTTT; cdr3_aa: CASSPDALNTEAFF
j_call: TRBJ2-5; v_call: TRBV21-1; d_call: .; clone_size: many; cdr3_nt: TGTGCCAGCAGTCAAGCGGGGGCCACTCAAGAGACCCAGTACTTC; cdr3_aa: CASSQAGATQETQYF
j_call: TRBJ2-4; v_call: TRBV2; d_call: .; clone_size: .; cdr3_nt: TGTGCCAGCAGGCCTCGGGCAAATGAGGCCAAAAACATTCAGTACTTC; cdr3_aa: CASRPRANEAKNIQYF
j_call: TRBJ2-1; v_call: TRBV20-1; d_call: .; clone_size: many; cdr3_nt: TGCAGTGCCCCCGCCGGGACTGGCTACAATGAGCAGTTCTTC; cdr3_aa: CSAPAGTGYNEQFF
j_call: TRBJ1-5; v_call: TRBV28; d_call: .; clone_size: .; cdr3_nt: TGTGCCAGCAGTTTATTAGGGGTAGGCAATCAGCCCCAGCATTTT; cdr3_aa: CASSLLGVGNQPQHF
j_call: TRBJ2-1; v_call: TRBV29-1; d_call: TRBD2; clone_size: many; cdr3_nt: TGCAGCGTTGAAACCGGGACTAGCGGTAACAATGAGCAGTTCTTC; cdr3_aa: CSVETGTSGNNEQFF
j_call: TRBJ1-1; v_call: TRBV3-1; d_call: .; clone_size: many; cdr3_nt: TGTGCCAGCAGCCACTCTTCGGGTGGAGGGAGGAAAGGGGCGAACACTGAAGCTTTCTTT; cdr3_aa: CASSHSSGGGRKGANTEAFF
j_call: TRBJ1-2; v_call: TRBV7-9; d_call: TRBD1; clone_size: few; cdr3_nt: TGTGCCAGCAGCCAAACTTCTTATACCCCCCGCGGACAGGGTGTCTATGGCTACACCTTC; cdr3_aa: CASSQTSYTPRGQGVYGYTF
j_call: TRBJ2-1; v_call: TRBV28; d_call: TRBD1; clone_size: many; cdr3_nt: TGTGCCAGCACCCGCCCTATGACCCCAGGGGGCAGTGAGCAGTTCTTC; cdr3_aa: CASTRPMTPGGSEQFF
j_call: TRBJ2-1; v_call: TRBV4-2; d_call: TRBD2; clone_size: .; cdr3_nt: TGTGCCAGCAGCCAAGGTGGCGGGGGGTACTACAATGAGCAGTTCTTC; cdr3_aa: CASSQGGGGYYNEQFF
j_call: TRBJ1-5; v_call: TRBV11-2; d_call: .; clone_size: many; cdr3_nt: TGTGCCAGCAGCCCGGGACCGGGAGGGTCTCAGCCCCAGCATTTT; cdr3_aa: CASSPGPGGSQPQHF
j_call: TRBJ1-1; v_call: TRBV29-1; d_call: .; clone_size: .; cdr3_nt: TGCAGCGTTGAGAGCGATTACACTGAAGCTTTCTTT; cdr3_aa: CSVESDYTEAFF
j_call: TRBJ1-1; v_call: TRBV20-1; d_call: TRBD1; clone_size: few; cdr3_nt: TGCAGTGCTCGTCGAGGGGACAGGGACACTGAAGCTTTCTTT; cdr3_aa: CSARRGDRDTEAFF
j_call: TRBJ1-5; v_call: TRBV12-3/TRBV12-4; d_call: .; clone_size: .; cdr3_nt: TGTGCCAGCAGTCCTCGGACAATCCCGTATAGCAATCAGCCCCAGCATTTT; cdr3_aa: CASSPRTIPYSNQPQHF
j_call: TRBJ1-2; v_call: TRBV7-2; d_call: .; clone_size: many; cdr3_nt: TGTGCCAGCAGCTTATCCCAGTTCTATGGCTACACCTTC; cdr3_aa: CASSLSQFYGYTF
j_call: TRBJ2-3; v_call: TRBV24-1; d_call: TRBD2; clone_size: few; cdr3_nt: TGTGCCACTACTAGCGGGTCTTCCACAGATACGCAGTATTTT; cdr3_aa: CATTSGSSTDTQYF
j_call: TRBJ2-5; v_call: TRBV12-3/TRBV12-4; d_call: .; clone_size: many; cdr3_nt: TGTGCCAGCACAAGCGCGGGACCAGCCAAAGAGACCCAGTACTTC; cdr3_aa: CASTSAGPAKETQYF
j_call: TRBJ1-5; v_call: TRBV29-1; d_call: TRBD1; clone_size: few; cdr3_nt: TGCAGCGTCGCCGGACAGGGCAATCAGCCCCAGCATTTT; cdr3_aa: CSVAGQGNQPQHF
j_call: TRBJ2-1; v_call: TRBV7-9; d_call: .; clone_size: many; cdr3_nt: TGTGCCAGCAGTCTTACAGGGCGGGGGATGGGGAATGAGCAGTTCTTC; cdr3_aa: CASSLTGRGMGNEQFF
j_call: TRBJ1-5; v_call: TRBV6-2/TRBV6-3; d_call: .; clone_size: many; cdr3_nt: TGTGCCAGCAGTCGGGACCGTAGCAATCAGCCCCAGCATTTT; cdr3_aa: CASSRDRSNQPQHF
j_call: TRBJ1-5; v_call: TRBV20-1; d_call: TRBD1; clone_size: .; cdr3_nt: TGCAGTGCTATAGAAACCGGGACAGGGGCAATGAGCAATCAGCCCCAGCATTTT; cdr3_aa: CSAIETGTGAMSNQPQHF
j_call: TRBJ1-1; v_call: TRBV11-1; d_call: .; clone_size: many; cdr3_nt: TGTGCCAGCAGCTTTGATGATAAGAACACTGAAGCTTTCTTT; cdr3_aa: CASSFDDKNTEAFF
j_call: TRBJ2-5; v_call: TRBV18; d_call: TRBD1; clone_size: .; cdr3_nt: TGTGCCAGCTCACCACGGGCCAGGGGGCCAGAGACCCAGTACTTC; cdr3_aa: CASSPRARGPETQYF
j_call: TRBJ2-3; v_call: TRBV5-1; d_call: TRBD2; clone_size: many; cdr3_nt: TGCGCCAGCACTTCGGGACTAGCATCAGATACGCAGTATTTT; cdr3_aa: CASTSGLASDTQYF
j_call: TRBJ1-1; v_call: TRBV28; d_call: .; clone_size: many; cdr3_nt: TGTGCCAGCAGTTTAACTACAGGGACTGAAGCTTTCTTT; cdr3_aa: CASSLTTGTEAFF
j_call: TRBJ1-1; v_call: TRBV11-2; d_call: .; clone_size: few; cdr3_nt: TGTGCCAGCAGCTTGTTCGGTGAATCTGAAGCTTTCTTT; cdr3_aa: CASSLFGESEAFF
j_call: TRBJ2-2; v_call: TRBV12-3/TRBV12-4; d_call: TRBD2; clone_size: many; cdr3_nt: TGTGCCAGCAGTTTCCGGACTAGCGGGAGGTTCGGGGAGCTGTTTTTT; cdr3_aa: CASSFRTSGRFGELFF